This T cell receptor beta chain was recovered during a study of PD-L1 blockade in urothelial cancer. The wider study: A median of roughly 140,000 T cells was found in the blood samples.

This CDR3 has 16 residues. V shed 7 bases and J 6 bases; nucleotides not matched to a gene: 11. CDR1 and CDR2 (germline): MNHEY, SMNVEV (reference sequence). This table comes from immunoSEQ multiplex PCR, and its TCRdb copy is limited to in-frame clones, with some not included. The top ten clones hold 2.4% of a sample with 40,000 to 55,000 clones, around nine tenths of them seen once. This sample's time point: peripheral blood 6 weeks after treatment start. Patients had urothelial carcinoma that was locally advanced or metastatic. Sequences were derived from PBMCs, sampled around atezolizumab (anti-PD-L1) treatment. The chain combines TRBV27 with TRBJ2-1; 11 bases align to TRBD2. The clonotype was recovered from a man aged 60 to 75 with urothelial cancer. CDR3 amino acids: CASTRWGSGRGNEQFF. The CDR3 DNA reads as TGTGCCAGCACCCGATGGGGTAGCGGGAGGGGCAATGAGCAGTTCTTC.